This T cell receptor (beta chain) was captured in a study of blood T cell repertoires in COVID-19. Sequencing was performed with immunoSEQ multiplex PCR; in TCRdb, only in-frame clones are kept and a portion is missing. Here the sample spans 98,000 or so clones, about two thirds being singletons. J gave up 1 base and V 5 bases, and 9 bases lay outside the gene matches. Per germline, CDR1 MDHEN and CDR2 SYDVKM. The CDR3 length is 16 residues. Input material: peripheral blood. The TCR originated in a woman between 40 and 50 years old with acute or convalescent COVID-19. V usage is TRBV28 and J usage is TRBJ1-1; TRBD1 matches at 8 bases. CDR3 nucleotide sequence: TGTGCCAGCAGTCCCCTAGTCGGGACAGGGAACACTGAAGCTTTCTTT. This codes for CASSPLVGTGNTEAFF.